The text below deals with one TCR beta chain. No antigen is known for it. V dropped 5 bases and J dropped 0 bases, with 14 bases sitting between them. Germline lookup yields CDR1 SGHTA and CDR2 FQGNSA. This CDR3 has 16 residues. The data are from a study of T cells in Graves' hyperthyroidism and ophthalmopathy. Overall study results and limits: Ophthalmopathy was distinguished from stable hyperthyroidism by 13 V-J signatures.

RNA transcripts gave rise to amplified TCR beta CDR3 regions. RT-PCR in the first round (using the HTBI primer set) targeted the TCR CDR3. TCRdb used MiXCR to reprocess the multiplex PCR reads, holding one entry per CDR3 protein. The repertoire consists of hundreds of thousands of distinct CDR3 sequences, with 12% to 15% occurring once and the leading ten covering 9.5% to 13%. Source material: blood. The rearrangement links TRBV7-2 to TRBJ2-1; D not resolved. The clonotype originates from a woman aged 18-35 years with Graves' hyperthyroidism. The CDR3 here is CASSPPNSFSYNEQFF. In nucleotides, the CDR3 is TGTGCCAGCAGCCCCCCCAACAGTTTCTCCTACAATGAGCAGTTCTTC.